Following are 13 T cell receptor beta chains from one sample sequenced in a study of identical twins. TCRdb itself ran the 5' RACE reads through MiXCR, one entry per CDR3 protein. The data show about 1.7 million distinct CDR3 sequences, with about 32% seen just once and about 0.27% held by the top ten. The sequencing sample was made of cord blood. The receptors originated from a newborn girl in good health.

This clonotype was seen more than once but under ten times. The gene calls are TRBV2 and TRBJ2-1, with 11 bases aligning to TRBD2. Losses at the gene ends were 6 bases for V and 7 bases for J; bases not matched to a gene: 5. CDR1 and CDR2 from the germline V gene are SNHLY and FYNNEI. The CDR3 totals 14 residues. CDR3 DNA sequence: TGTGCCAGCAGGACCGGGACTAGCGGTAATGAGCAGTTCTTC. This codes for CASRTGTSGNEQFF.

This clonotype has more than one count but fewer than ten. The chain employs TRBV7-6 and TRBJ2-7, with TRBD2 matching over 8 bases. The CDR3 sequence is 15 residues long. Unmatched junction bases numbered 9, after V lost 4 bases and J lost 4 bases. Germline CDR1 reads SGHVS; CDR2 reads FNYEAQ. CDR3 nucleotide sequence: TGTGCCAGCAGCTCGGGACTAGGCGTTTCATACGAGCAGTACTTC. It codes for CASSSGLGVSYEQYF.

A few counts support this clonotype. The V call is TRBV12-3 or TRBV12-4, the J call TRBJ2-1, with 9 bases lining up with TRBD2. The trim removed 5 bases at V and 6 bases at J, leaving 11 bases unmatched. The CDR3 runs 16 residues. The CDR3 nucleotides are TGTGCCAGCAGTACGAATAGCGGGAGACCCACCAATGAGCAGTTCTTC. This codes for CASSTNSGRPTNEQFF.

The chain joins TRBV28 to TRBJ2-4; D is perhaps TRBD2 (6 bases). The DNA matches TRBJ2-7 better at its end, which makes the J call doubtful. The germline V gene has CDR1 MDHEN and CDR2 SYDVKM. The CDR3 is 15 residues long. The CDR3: CASTWGEVIPYEQYF. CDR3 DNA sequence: TGTGCCAGCACCTGGGGGGAGGTTATCCCCTACGAGCAGTACTTC.

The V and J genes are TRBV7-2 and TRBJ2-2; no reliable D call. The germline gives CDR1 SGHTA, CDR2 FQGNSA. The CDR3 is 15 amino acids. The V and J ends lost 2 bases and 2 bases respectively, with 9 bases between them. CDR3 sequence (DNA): TGTGCCAGCAGCTTAAGGCCTCTTAACACCGGGGAGCTGTTTTTT. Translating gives CASSLRPLNTGELFF.

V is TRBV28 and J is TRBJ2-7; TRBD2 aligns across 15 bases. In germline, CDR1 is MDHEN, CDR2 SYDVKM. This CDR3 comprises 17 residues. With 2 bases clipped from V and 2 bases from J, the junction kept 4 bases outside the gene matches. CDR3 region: CASSLIRTSGRAYEQYF. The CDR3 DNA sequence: TGTGCCAGCAGTTTAATCAGGACTAGCGGGAGGGCCTACGAGCAGTACTTC. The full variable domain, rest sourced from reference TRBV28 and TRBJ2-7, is DVKVTQSSRYLVKRTGEKVFLECVQDMDHENMFWYRQDPGLGLRLIYFSYDVKMKEKGDIPEGYSVSREKKERFSLILESASTNQTSMYLCASSLIRTSGRAYEQYFGPGTRLTVT.

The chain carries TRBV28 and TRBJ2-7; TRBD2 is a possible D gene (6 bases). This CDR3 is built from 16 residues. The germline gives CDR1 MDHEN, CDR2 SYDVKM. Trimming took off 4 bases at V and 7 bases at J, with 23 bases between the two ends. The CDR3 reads CASSSLGAGRVDEQYF. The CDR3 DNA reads TGTGCCAGCAGTTCCCTCGGGGCGGGACGAGTGGATGAGCAGTACTTC. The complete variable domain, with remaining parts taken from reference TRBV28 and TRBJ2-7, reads DVKVTQSSRYLVKRTGEKVFLECVQDMDHENMFWYRQDPGLGLRLIYFSYDVKMKEKGDIPEGYSVSREKKERFSLILESASTNQTSMYLCASSSLGAGRVDEQYFGPGTRLTVT.

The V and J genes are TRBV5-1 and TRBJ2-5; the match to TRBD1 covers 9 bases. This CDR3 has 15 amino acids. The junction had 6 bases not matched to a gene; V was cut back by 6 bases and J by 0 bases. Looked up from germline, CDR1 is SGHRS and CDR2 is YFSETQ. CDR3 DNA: TGCGCCAGCACCCCAAGGGACAGGGACCAAGAGACCCAGTACTTC. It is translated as CASTPRDRDQETQYF.

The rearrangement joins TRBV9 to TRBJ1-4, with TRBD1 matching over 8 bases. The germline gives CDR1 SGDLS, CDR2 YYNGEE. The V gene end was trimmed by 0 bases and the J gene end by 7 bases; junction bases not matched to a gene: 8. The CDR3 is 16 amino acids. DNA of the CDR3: TGTGCCAGCAGCGTAGGGATTGGGACAGGTGGTGAAAAACTGTTTTTT. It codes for CASSVGIGTGGEKLFF.

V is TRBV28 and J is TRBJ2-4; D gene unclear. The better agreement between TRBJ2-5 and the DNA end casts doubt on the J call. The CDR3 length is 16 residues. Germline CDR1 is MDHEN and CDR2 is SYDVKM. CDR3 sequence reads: CASKRKEGLGQETQYF. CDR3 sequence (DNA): TGTGCCAGCAAAAGGAAGGAAGGGCTGGGACAAGAGACCCAGTACTTC.

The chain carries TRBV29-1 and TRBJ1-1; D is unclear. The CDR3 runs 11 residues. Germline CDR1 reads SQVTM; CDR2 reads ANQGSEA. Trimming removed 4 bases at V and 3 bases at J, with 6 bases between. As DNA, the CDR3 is TGCAGCGTTGTCCGGCACACTGAAGCTTTCTTT. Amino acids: CSVVRHTEAFF.

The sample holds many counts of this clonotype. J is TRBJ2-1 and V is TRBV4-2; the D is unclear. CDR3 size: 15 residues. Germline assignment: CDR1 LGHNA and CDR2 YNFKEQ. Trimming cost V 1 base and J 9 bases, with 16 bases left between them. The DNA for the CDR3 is TGTGCCAGCAGCCAAGTTTCTGGCGCCAATGGTGAGCAGTTCTTC. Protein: CASSQVSGANGEQFF.

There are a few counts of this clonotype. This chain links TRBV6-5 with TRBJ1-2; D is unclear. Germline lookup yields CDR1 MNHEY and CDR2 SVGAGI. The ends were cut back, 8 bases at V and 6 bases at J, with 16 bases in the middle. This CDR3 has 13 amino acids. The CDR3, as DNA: TGTGCCAGCGCGAAGGTCAGTTTGCATGGCTACACCTTC. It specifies CASAKVSLHGYTF.